The 8 T cell receptor beta chains reported below all come from one sample, sequenced in a study of control samples from healthy donors and cancer patients. The repertoire was sequenced with immunoSEQ multiplex PCR; TCRdb's copy has only in-frame clones and lacks some. The data show roughly 100,000 clones, roughly 91% seen once. What was sequenced was PBMCs. These receptors all stem from a man between 60 and 70 years old with lung cancer.

The chain couples TRBV25-1 to TRBJ2-1; possibly TRBD2 for D (5 bases). V lost 3 bases and J 4 bases, leaving 7 bases between the germline ends. This CDR3 has 13 amino acids. Germline loops: CDR1 MGHDK, CDR2 SYGVNS. The CDR3 bases are TGTGCCAGCAGTGAGCCGGGGTACAATGAGCAGTTCTTC. Translating it yields CASSEPGYNEQFF.

V gene TRBV5-4 combines with J gene TRBJ2-7; the D is unclear. This CDR3 contains 13 residues. Germline V CDR1 and CDR2: SGHNT, YYREEE (reference sequence). V was trimmed by 3 bases and J by 0 bases, leaving 7 bases between them. CDR3 protein: CASSSAASYEQYF. The CDR3 DNA reads TGTGCCAGCAGCTCCGCCGCCTCCTACGAGCAGTACTTC. Full variable domain (rest looked up from reference TRBV5-4 and TRBJ2-7): ETGVTQSPTHLIKTRGQQVTLRCSSQSGHNTVSWYQQALGQGPQFIFQYYREEENGRGNFPPRFSGLQFPNYSSELNVNALELDDSALYLCASSSAASYEQYFGPGTRLTVT.

This clone has only one observation. This chain connects TRBV5-1 to TRBJ1-4; the D is unclear. Trimming took 0 bases from V and 5 from J, leaving 5 bases between them. CDR1 and CDR2 (germline): SGHRS, YFSETQ. There are 13 residues in the CDR3. CDR3 protein: CASSLEVNEKLFF. CDR3 coding DNA: TGCGCCAGCAGCTTGGAGGTGAATGAAAAACTGTTTTTT.

The gene calls are TRBV5-1 and TRBJ2-3; D is unresolved. Germline V lookup: CDR1 SGHRS, CDR2 YFSETQ. V was pared by 4 bases and J by 5 bases, with 11 bases between. The CDR3 has 13 residues. CDR3 in DNA: TGCGCCAGCAGCCTGGATTCAGGAGATACGCAGTATTTT. Translating it yields CASSLDSGDTQYF.

The chain uses TRBV30 and TRBJ2-2; 7 bases agree with TRBD1. This CDR3 spans 16 amino acids. Trimming cost V 2 bases and J 3 bases; bases outside gene matches: 9. CDR1 and CDR2 (germline): GTSNPN, SVGIG (reference sequence). The CDR3 protein is CAWSQIDRVDTGELFF. The CDR3 bases are TGTGCCTGGAGTCAAATAGACAGGGTCGACACCGGGGAGCTGTTTTTT.

For the CDR3, the DNA is TGCAGCGTTACTGGACAGGGGATTCCTAGAGAGACCCAGTACTTC. As protein: CSVTGQGIPRETQYF. V and J are TRBV29-1 and TRBJ2-5; TRBD1 matches 9 bases. Losses at the gene ends were 5 bases for V and 4 bases for J; bases not matched to a gene: 11. The V gene's germline CDR1 is SQVTM and CDR2 ANQGSEA. The length of the CDR3 is 15 residues.

The gene calls are TRBV18 and TRBJ1-2, with 8 bases lining up with TRBD1. Germline CDR1 reads KGHSH; CDR2 reads LQKENI. Germline trimming cut 3 bases from V and 7 bases from J; bases unmatched to any gene: 7. This CDR3 is built from 14 residues. CDR3 DNA sequence: TGTGCCAGCTCACCCCTCGGCGGACAGGGTGGCTACACCTTC. It specifies CASSPLGGQGGYTF. The variable domain in full, with the rest retrieved from reference TRBV18 and TRBJ1-2, is NAGVMQNPRHLVRRRGQEARLRCSPMKGHSHVYWYRQLPEEGLKFMVYLQKENIIDESGMPKERFSAEFPKEGPSILRIQQVVRGDSAAYFCASSPLGGQGGYTFGSGTRLTVV.

As DNA, the CDR3 is TGTGCCAGCAGTGTAGGGACAGTAGAAAAACTGTTTTTT. Protein: CASSVGTVEKLFF. The rearrangement joins TRBV12-3 or TRBV12-4 to TRBJ1-4; TRBD1 agrees at 7 bases. The V segment lost 5 bases and the J segment 8 bases; nucleotides outside the gene matches: 5. The CDR3 spans 13 residues.